One and the same sample provided the 2 T cell receptor beta chains below, sequenced in a study of blood T cell repertoires in COVID-19. Produced via immunoSEQ multiplex PCR; TCRdb's table is partial and in-frame only. The top ten hold 4% to 5.5% of the sample, which has tens of thousands of clones, roughly 80% seen once. Specimen: peripheral blood. The receptors derive from a woman of 80 years or more with active or convalescent COVID-19.

A few counts support this clone. J is TRBJ1-3 and V is TRBV5-6; D might be TRBD1 (5 bases). From germline, CDR1 is SGHDT and CDR2 YYEEEE. V lost 4 bases and J 0 bases, leaving 14 bases between the germline ends. This CDR3 is 16 amino acids long. CDR3 bases: TGTGCCAGCAGCCCACTTGGGCAGGGCTCTGGAAACACCATATATTTT. Residues: CASSPLGQGSGNTIYF.

This clone has a handful of counts. The chain combines TRBV25-1 with TRBJ1-5; D is uncertain. Trimming took 3 bases from V and 2 from J, leaving 5 bases between them. The germline gives CDR1 MGHDK, CDR2 SYGVNS. This CDR3 has 13 amino acids. The CDR3 here is CASSEQGNQPQHF. The CDR3 region has the DNA TGTGCCAGCAGTGAGCAGGGCAATCAGCCCCAGCATTTT.